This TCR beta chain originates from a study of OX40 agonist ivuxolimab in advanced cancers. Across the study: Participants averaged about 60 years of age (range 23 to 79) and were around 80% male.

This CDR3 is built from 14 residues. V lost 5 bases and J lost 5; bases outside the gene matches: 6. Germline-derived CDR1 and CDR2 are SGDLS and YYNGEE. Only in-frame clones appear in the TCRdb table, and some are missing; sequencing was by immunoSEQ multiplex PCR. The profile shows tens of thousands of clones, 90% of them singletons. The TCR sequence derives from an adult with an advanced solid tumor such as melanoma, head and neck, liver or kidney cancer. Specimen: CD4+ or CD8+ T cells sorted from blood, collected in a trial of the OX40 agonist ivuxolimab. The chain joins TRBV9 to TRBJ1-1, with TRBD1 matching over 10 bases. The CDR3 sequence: CASRAGTGETEAFF. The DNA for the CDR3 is TGTGCCAGCAGAGCCGGGACAGGGGAGACTGAAGCTTTCTTT. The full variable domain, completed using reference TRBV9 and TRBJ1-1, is DSGVTQTPKHLITATGQRVTLRCSPRSGDLSVYWYQQSLDQGLQFLIQYYNGEERAKGNILERFSAQQFPDLHSELNLSSLELGDSALYFCASRAGTGETEAFFGQGTRLTVV.